The 24 T cell receptor beta chains presented below share a single source sample, sequenced in a study of T cells in Graves' hyperthyroidism and ophthalmopathy. Amplification of TCR beta CDR3 regions was performed using RNA transcripts as template. Primed by the HTBI set, a first-round RT-PCR was run on the TCR CDR3. TCRdb redid the calling of the multiplex PCR reads with MiXCR, one entry per CDR3 protein. Of roughly 500,000 distinct CDR3 sequences in the sample, around 15% were seen once. Specimen: blood. These receptors were collected from a woman in her 30s with Graves' ophthalmopathy.

This clonotype appeared many times. The gene calls are TRBV7-9 and TRBJ2-7; 10 nucleotides line up with TRBD1. This CDR3 contains 15 residues. After removal of 0 bases from V and 3 bases from J, the junction contained 2 bases not matched to a gene. CDR1 SEHNR and CDR2 FQNEAQ come from the germline V gene (reference sequence). The CDR3 loop is CASSLATGGYYEQYF. The CDR3 region has the DNA TGTGCCAGCAGCTTAGCGACAGGGGGCTACTACGAGCAGTACTTC.

The chain has TRBV19 and TRBJ1-5; D possibly corresponds to TRBD1 (5 bases). The CDR3 extends over 16 amino acids. Trimming pared 3 bases from V and 4 bases from J, leaving 16 bases between. Germline values: CDR1 LNHDA, CDR2 SQIVND (reference sequence). The DNA for the CDR3 is TGTGCCAGTAGTATCGGCGACAGTAGGATAAATCAGCCCCAGCATTTT. Amino acids: CASSIGDSRINQPQHF.

This clonotype appeared many times. The rearrangement links TRBV3-1 to TRBJ2-3; D remains unclear. Germline-derived CDR1 and CDR2 are LGHDT and YNNKEL (reference sequence). V dropped 1 base and J dropped 5 bases, with 10 bases sitting between them. The CDR3 length is 14 residues. The CDR3 loop is CASSQGRPLDTQYF. The CDR3 nucleotides are TGTGCCAGCAGCCAAGGCCGGCCCCTAGATACGCAGTATTTT.

This clonotype was found a few times. The chain joins TRBV6-2 or TRBV6-3 to TRBJ2-7; 7 bases agree with TRBD1. In germline, CDR1 is MNHEY, CDR2 SVGEGT. V gave up 5 bases and J gave up 6 bases; unmatched junction bases: 4. The CDR3 is 12 amino acids. In DNA form, the CDR3 reads TGTGCCAGCAGTAAGACAGGGATCGAGCAGTACTTC. It encodes CASSKTGIEQYF.

There are a few counts of this clonotype. The V gene is TRBV9, the J gene TRBJ2-1; D not certain. Trimming shortened V by 10 bases and J by 8 bases, and 7 bases separated the two germline ends. CDR3 length: 9 residues. Germline V gene sequence: CDR1 SGDLS, CDR2 YYNGEE. CDR3: CAAGDEQFF. CDR3 bases: TGTGCCGCCGGAGATGAGCAGTTCTTC.

This clonotype was counted ten times or more. The chain joins TRBV20-1 to TRBJ1-5, with D unresolved. CDR1 DFQATT and CDR2 SNEGSKA come from the germline V gene (reference sequence). V lost 6 bases to trimming and J lost 2 bases, with 20 bases between them. The CDR3 length is 16 residues. The CDR3 sequence: CSAISRESNGNQPQHF. CDR3 nucleotides: TGCAGTGCCATTTCCCGGGAATCGAATGGCAATCAGCCCCAGCATTTT.

There are a few counts of this clonotype. The V call is TRBV6-2 or TRBV6-3, the J call TRBJ2-2; D is undetermined. Germline loops: CDR1 MNHEY, CDR2 SVGEGT. Trimming removed 1 base from V and 6 bases from J, with 9 bases in between. This CDR3 comprises 14 residues. This chain's CDR3 is CASSYFSLAGELFF. In nucleotides, the CDR3 is TGTGCCAGCAGTTACTTCTCCCTCGCCGGGGAGCTGTTTTTT.

This clonotype appeared a single time. The missing conserved phenylalanine or tryptophan at the end of this CDR3 makes a read error likely. The rearrangement joins TRBV7-9 to TRBJ1-2, with 8 bases that match TRBD1. The CDR3 contains 14 residues. Germline V CDR1 and CDR2: SEHNR, FQNEAQ (reference sequence). J was trimmed by 0 bases and V by 6 bases; bases with no gene match: 3. CDR3 nucleotides: TGTGCCAGCAGGGAACAGGGGGCTAACTATGGCTACACCATC. Encoded protein: CASREQGANYGYTI.

This clonotype showed up many times. The chain carries TRBV7-9 and TRBJ1-5; 8 nucleotides line up with TRBD1. CDR1 is SEHNR and CDR2 is FQNEAQ in the germline V gene (reference sequence). V lost 5 bases to trimming and J lost 8 bases; unmatched junction nucleotides: 17. The CDR3 consists of 17 residues. As DNA, the CDR3 is TGTGCCAGCAGCATAGGCCGGACAGGGTCGGGTACGAAGCCCCAGCATTTT. Protein product: CASSIGRTGSGTKPQHF.

This clonotype turned up a few times. The chain is built from TRBV3-1 and TRBJ2-5; D is uncertain. The V gene's germline CDR1 is LGHDT and CDR2 YNNKEL (reference sequence). The V end lost 1 base, the J end lost 6 bases, and 3 bases lay between the germline ends. The length of the CDR3 is 11 residues. The CDR3 is CASSQGKTQYF. DNA of the CDR3: TGTGCCAGCAGCCAAGGGAAGACCCAGTACTTC.

This clonotype was seen many times. V and J are TRBV28 and TRBJ1-1, with D possibly being TRBD1 (6 bases). V gave up 3 bases and J gave up 11 bases, with 13 bases separating them. There are 12 residues in the CDR3. Germline lookup yields CDR1 MDHEN and CDR2 SYDVKM. DNA for the CDR3: TGTGCCAGCAGTTTTGGGGGGCGAGGGGCTTTCTTT. Encoded protein: CASSFGGRGAFF.

At least ten counts were recorded for this clonotype. The chain couples TRBV4-3 to TRBJ2-1; 7 bases line up with TRBD1. Germline trimming cut 1 base from V and 1 base from J; bases unmatched to any gene: 7. Germline CDR1 reads LGHNA; CDR2 reads YSLEER. The CDR3 sequence is 17 residues long. CDR3 sequence: CASSQGFRDSSYNEQFF. CDR3 in DNA: TGCGCCAGCAGCCAAGGGTTCAGGGACAGTTCCTACAATGAGCAGTTCTTC.

This chain uses TRBV4-2 with TRBJ1-1; no clear D. Germline assignment: CDR1 LGHNA and CDR2 YNFKEQ. V gave up 0 bases and J gave up 8 bases, with 10 bases separating them. This CDR3 is built from 13 residues. DNA for the CDR3: TGTGCCAGCAGCCAAGACCCCGACTTCGAAGCTTTCTTT. This encodes CASSQDPDFEAFF.

This clonotype was detected ten times or more. The CDR3 loop is CASSEGGRPPRNTGELFF. CDR3 bases: TGTGCCAGCAGTGAAGGTGGGAGGCCACCCCGTAACACCGGGGAGCTGTTTTTT. The genes are TRBV6-1 and TRBJ2-2; TRBD2 might be the D (6 bases). Germline V CDR1 and CDR2: MNHNS, SASEGT. The CDR3 is 18 residues long. V was cut by 1 base and J by 2 bases, with 17 bases left in between.

This clonotype was detected many times. The genes are TRBV5-1 and TRBJ2-7; 7 nucleotides align to TRBD2. Germline V gene data show CDR1 as SGHRS and CDR2 as YFSETQ. CDR3 size: 14 residues. The junction had 7 bases not matched to a gene; V was cut back by 4 bases and J by 3 bases. The CDR3 region has the DNA TGCGCCAGCAGCGCGGGGGACTTGAGCTACGAGCAGTACTTC. This gives the protein CASSAGDLSYEQYF.

This clonotype was observed a few times. A clone one base away is much larger, so this may be a read error. No conserved phenylalanine or tryptophan ends this CDR3, so it is likely a read error. The chain combines TRBV10-3 with TRBJ1-1; possible D gene TRBD1, 6 bases. In germline, CDR1 is ENHRY, CDR2 SYGVKD. Trimming pared 0 bases from V and 2 bases from J, leaving 10 bases between. There are 15 residues in the CDR3. CDR3 sequence reads: CAISESGGPNTEAFL. For the CDR3, the DNA is TGTGCCATCAGTGAGTCGGGGGGGCCCAACACTGAAGCTTTCCTT.

The chain employs TRBV15 and TRBJ1-2; the D is unclear. The CDR3 runs to 12 residues. Per the germline V gene, CDR1 is LNHNV and CDR2 is YYDKDF (reference sequence). Deletions cut 1 base from V and 4 bases from J, with 4 bases between. The CDR3 spells CATSRAGYGYTF. DNA for the CDR3: TGTGCCACCAGCAGAGCCGGCTATGGCTACACCTTC.

This clonotype was picked up a small number of times. This sequence joins TRBV28 and TRBJ2-1; TRBD2 agrees at 9 bases. CDR3 length equals 14 residues. CDR1 is MDHEN and CDR2 is SYDVKM in the germline V gene. Trimming at V came to 2 bases and at J to 9 bases, leaving 5 bases not matched to a gene. The DNA of the CDR3 is TGTGCCAGCAGTTTAGCGGGAGGGCCTAGTGAGCAGTTCTTC. Its protein product is CASSLAGGPSEQFF.

This clonotype was seen a handful of times. The chain carries TRBV6-6 and TRBJ2-1; weak D call: TRBD1 (5 bases). V was cut by 0 bases and J by 7 bases, with 7 bases left in between. The length of the CDR3 is 13 residues. The germline V gene has CDR1 MNHNY and CDR2 SVGAGI (reference sequence). DNA for the CDR3: TGTGCCAGCAGTTACTCAGGGGTGAATGAGCAGTTCTTC. This translates into CASSYSGVNEQFF.

This clonotype was seen a few times. The rearrangement joins TRBV7-9 to TRBJ2-1, with a tentative D call TRBD1 (7 bases). Trimming stripped 5 bases from V and 3 bases from J, with 17 bases between. This CDR3 spans 16 amino acids. The germline V gene encodes CDR1 SEHNR and CDR2 FQNEAQ (reference sequence). This chain's CDR3 is CASSPYAGQHYNEQFF. CDR3 coding DNA: TGTGCCAGCAGCCCGTACGCGGGACAGCACTACAATGAGCAGTTCTTC.

Concerning this clonotype: At one boundary the junction diverges from the germline segment, which might be a read error. CDR3 loop: CASSPGLAVTYEQYF. The CDR3 bases are TGTGCCAGCAGCCCCGGACTAGCTGTTACCTACGAGCAGTACTTC. J is TRBJ2-7 and V is TRBV5-1, with 8 bases fitting TRBD2. The V gene's germline CDR1 is SGHRS and CDR2 YFSETQ. The CDR3 covers 15 residues. The whole variable domain, filled in from reference TRBV5-1 and TRBJ2-7, reads KAGVTQTPRYLIKTRGQQVTLSCSPISGHRSVSWYQQTPGQGLQFLFEYFSETQRNKGNFPGRFSGRQFSNSRSEMNVSTLELGDSALYLCASSPGLAVTYEQYFGPGTRLTVT.

The V and J genes are TRBV12-3 or TRBV12-4 and TRBJ2-7, with 11 bases that match TRBD2. The CDR3 runs to 16 residues. With V trimmed by 6 bases and J by 4 bases, 11 bases remained unmatched. The CDR3 DNA sequence: TGTGCCAGCAGCGGGGCTAGCGGGAGGATCTCTTACGAGCAGTACTTC. This translates into CASSGASGRISYEQYF.

The J gene is TRBJ2-1, the V gene TRBV3-1, with 8 bases fitting TRBD1. Trimming removed 5 bases from V and 6 bases from J; junction bases left unmatched: 9. The CDR3 spans 15 residues. CDR1 is LGHDT and CDR2 is YNNKEL in the germline V gene (reference sequence). CDR3 region: CASSGRQGAGNEQFF. In DNA, the CDR3 is TGTGCCAGCAGCGGCAGGCAGGGGGCAGGCAATGAGCAGTTCTTC.

This clonotype was found a few times. This chain links TRBV10-3 with TRBJ2-1; 7 bases are a match to TRBD1. This CDR3 has 15 amino acids. Germline V gives CDR1 ENHRY, CDR2 SYGVKD. Trimming took 4 bases from V and 5 from J; bases not matched to a gene: 8. The CDR3, as DNA: TGTGCCATCAGTGCCGACAGGGTCGGGAACAATGAGCAGTTCTTC. Translation gives CAISADRVGNNEQFF.